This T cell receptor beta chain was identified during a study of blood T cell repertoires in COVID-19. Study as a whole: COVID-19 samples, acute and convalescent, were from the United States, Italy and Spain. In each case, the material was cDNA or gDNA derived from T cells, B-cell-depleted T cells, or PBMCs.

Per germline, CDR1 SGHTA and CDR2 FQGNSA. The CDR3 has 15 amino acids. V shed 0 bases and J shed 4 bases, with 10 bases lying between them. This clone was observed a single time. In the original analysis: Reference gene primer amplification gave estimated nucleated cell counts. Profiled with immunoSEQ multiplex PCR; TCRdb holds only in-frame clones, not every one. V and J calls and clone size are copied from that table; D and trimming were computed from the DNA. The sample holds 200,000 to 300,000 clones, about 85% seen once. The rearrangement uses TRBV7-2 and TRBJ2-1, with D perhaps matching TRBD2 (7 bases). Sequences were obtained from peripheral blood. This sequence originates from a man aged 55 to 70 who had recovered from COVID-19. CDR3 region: CASSLAGGLYNEQFF. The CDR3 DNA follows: TGTGCCAGCAGCTTAGCGGGGGGGCTGTACAATGAGCAGTTCTTC.